This T cell receptor (beta chain) is drawn from a study of OX40 agonist ivuxolimab in advanced cancers. CDR1 and CDR2 (germline): GTSNPN, SVGIG (reference sequence). The CDR3 contains 11 residues. The V and J ends lost 3 bases and 5 bases respectively, with 7 bases between them. As to this clone: Its specificity is unknown.

People who had autoimmune disease history or systemic immunosuppression were excluded. The protocol was immunoSEQ multiplex PCR, while the TCRdb copy is restricted to in-frame clones and leaves out a portion. The repertoire has just over 50,000 clones, about 90% of them found once; the top ten carry 3.6%. Study-wide results and caveats: CD4+ and CD8+ blood T cells expanded clonally by week 6 at 0.1 to 3.0 mg/kg. Averaged across samples, CD8+ T cells carried more expanded clones than CD4+ did.

V usage is TRBV30 and J usage is TRBJ1-2; D remains unclear. The sequenced sample was CD4+ or CD8+ T cells sorted from blood, obtained in a trial of the OX40 agonist ivuxolimab. This TCR was sampled from an adult with an advanced solid tumor such as melanoma, head and neck, liver or kidney cancer. CDR3 sequence: CAWRRDYGYTF. CDR3 sequence (DNA): TGTGCCTGGAGGCGAGATTATGGCTACACCTTC. The full variable domain, rest sourced from reference TRBV30 and TRBJ1-2, is SQTIHQWPATLVQPVGSPLSLECTVEGTSNPNLYWYRQAAGRGLQLLFYSVGIGQISSEVPQNLSASRPQDRQFILSSKKLLLSDSGFYLCAWRRDYGYTFGSGTRLTVV.